This T cell receptor (beta chain) was recorded in a study of cytomegalovirus exposure and HLA in healthy donors. The CDR3 has 12 residues. Trimming took 5 bases from V and 5 from J, leaving 9 bases between them. Germline-derived CDR1 and CDR2 are SEHNR and FQNEAQ (reference sequence). Primers for the PCR totalled 60 Vbeta and 13 Jbeta. The table came from immunoSEQ multiplex PCR; TCRdb's copy has only in-frame clones and leaves some out. The sample lists approximately 170,000 clones, roughly four fifths occurring once. This chain joins TRBV7-9 and TRBJ2-5; maybe TRBD2 (6 bases). The sample consisted of PBMCs. This receptor was obtained from a woman aged 25 to 45 in good health and CMV-seropositive. The CDR3, as DNA: TGTGCCAGCAGCCGCCTAGCGGAGACCCAGTACTTC. This translates into CASSRLAETQYF.